A single sample gave rise to the 14 T cell receptor beta chains below, sequenced in a study of follicular helper T cells after annual influenza vaccination. Indicated time point: 2014-2015 season, pre-vaccination. TCRdb's table, derived via immunoSEQ multiplex PCR, lists solely in-frame clones and lacks some. This table holds approximately 25,000 clones, 80% to 90% found once. The material sequenced was CXCR5+ CD38- circulating T follicular helper cells from blood, taken on the day of influenza vaccination. This sample's subset: circulating Tfh, non-naive CD4+CXCR5+PD-1+ (ICOS+CD38+ or ICOS-CD38-). The source of these receptors is an adult who received the influenza vaccine.

This clone was picked up a small number of times. The chain uses TRBV6-1 and TRBJ2-1; 8 nucleotides agree with TRBD1. Germline-derived CDR1 and CDR2 are MNHNS and SASEGT. After removal of 7 bases from V and 6 bases from J, the junction contained 8 bases not matched to a gene. The CDR3 covers 14 residues. CDR3 nucleotides: TGTGCCAGCACCGACAGGGGCTTAGGCAATGAGCAGTTCTTC. Its translation: CASTDRGLGNEQFF.

The rearrangement joins TRBV28 to TRBJ1-2; tentatively, D is TRBD1 (5 bases). The CDR3 contains 14 residues. With 5 bases removed from V and 0 bases from J, the gap between germline ends came to 10 bases. Germline CDR1 and CDR2: MDHEN and SYDVKM. This CDR3 is CASSGHRANYGYTF. Here the CDR3 DNA reads TGTGCCAGCAGTGGACACCGAGCTAACTATGGCTACACCTTC.

The genes are TRBV9 and TRBJ2-2; D not certain. Germline values: CDR1 SGDLS, CDR2 YYNGEE. V was clipped by 7 bases and J by 4 bases, with 5 bases between them. The CDR3 extends over 11 amino acids. Here the CDR3 reads CASERTGELFF. DNA for the CDR3: TGTGCCAGCGAGCGCACCGGGGAGCTGTTTTTT. The entire variable domain, with the rest obtained from reference TRBV9 and TRBJ2-2, is as follows: DSGVTQTPKHLITATGQRVTLRCSPRSGDLSVYWYQQSLDQGLQFLIQYYNGEERAKGNILERFSAQQFPDLHSELNLSSLELGDSALYFCASERTGELFFGEGSRLTVL.

This rearrangement joins TRBV6-1 to TRBJ1-1; maybe TRBD1 (6 bases). Germline V gives CDR1 MNHNS, CDR2 SASEGT. CDR3 length: 13 amino acids. The V end lost 7 bases, the J end lost 4 bases, and 13 bases lay between the germline ends. This CDR3 is CASTTEGGTEAFF. In nucleotides, the CDR3 is TGTGCCAGCACGACCGAAGGGGGCACTGAAGCTTTCTTT.

Worth noting for this clone: The germline gene is not matched at one end of the junction; a read error may be the cause. The chain joins TRBV7-3 to TRBJ2-7, with D possibly matching TRBD2 (5 bases). CDR3 length: 13 residues. In germline, CDR1 is SGHTA, CDR2 FQGTGA. The chain's CDR3 is CASSVTPGSEQYF. Here the CDR3 DNA reads TGTGCCAGCAGCGTAACCCCGGGAAGCGAGCAGTACTTC.

The V gene is TRBV11-2, the J gene TRBJ2-5; the match to TRBD2 covers 12 bases. The J call is uncertain, as TRBJ2-7 better fits the DNA end. Germline assignment: CDR1 SGHAT and CDR2 FQNNGV. The CDR3 is made up of 17 amino acids. The CDR3 reads CASSPGLAGFSSYEQYF. The CDR3 nucleotides read TGTGCCAGCAGCCCGGGACTAGCGGGTTTTAGCTCCTACGAGCAGTACTTC.

This chain joins TRBV5-5 and TRBJ2-6; 7 positions match TRBD2. CDR1 and CDR2 (germline): SGHKS, YYEKEE (reference sequence). The CDR3 length is 18 residues. Unmatched junction bases numbered 12, after V lost 4 bases and J lost 2 bases. The chain's CDR3 is CASSPRGPGGPGANVLTF. The CDR3 nucleotides are TGTGCCAGCAGCCCACGTGGCCCGGGGGGTCCTGGGGCCAACGTCCTGACTTTC.

This clone has only one observation. The genes are TRBV5-1 and TRBJ2-1; TRBD1 aligns across 9 bases. V dropped 4 bases and J dropped 5; count of bases not matched to a gene: 4. CDR3 length: 14 amino acids. Germline V gene data show CDR1 as SGHRS and CDR2 as YFSETQ. CDR3 coding DNA: TGCGCCAGCAGCGTCCGGACAGGGGACAATGAGCAGTTCTTC. Translation: CASSVRTGDNEQFF.

This sequence joins TRBV6-6 and TRBJ2-2; possible D gene TRBD1, 6 bases. Trimming pared 11 bases from V and 1 base from J, leaving 11 bases between. Germline CDR1 reads MNHNY; CDR2 reads SVGAGI (reference sequence). CDR3 length equals 13 residues. The CDR3 nucleotides read TGTGCCGGGGGCCGGGGGAACACCGGGGAGCTGTTTTTT. This sequence encodes CAGGRGNTGELFF.

V and J are TRBV27 and TRBJ2-3, with a weak D call TRBD1 (5 bases). V gave up 5 bases and J gave up 6 bases, with 18 bases separating them. This CDR3 is 15 amino acids long. The germline V gene has CDR1 MNHEY and CDR2 SMNVEV (reference sequence). As DNA, the CDR3 is TGTGCCAGCAGTACCCGACAGAGGCTTAGGGATACGCAGTATTTT. Protein product: CASSTRQRLRDTQYF.

This clone has just one count. The rearrangement joins TRBV6-1 to TRBJ1-3, with TRBD1 as a possible D gene (6 bases). There are 14 residues in the CDR3. The germline CDR1 and CDR2 sequences are MNHNS and SASEGT. With 9 bases removed from V and 1 base from J, the gap between germline ends came to 13 bases. The CDR3 region is CASCLQGSGNTIYF. For the CDR3, the DNA is TGTGCCAGTTGCCTACAGGGATCTGGAAACACCATATATTTT.

This rearrangement joins TRBV15 to TRBJ1-3, with a weak D call TRBD1 (6 bases). CDR3 length: 14 residues. V was trimmed by 3 bases and J by 2 bases, leaving 8 bases between them. Germline V lookup: CDR1 LNHNV, CDR2 YYDKDF (reference sequence). CDR3 loop: CATSRGQTGNTIYF. CDR3 nucleotide sequence: TGTGCCACCAGCAGGGGACAAACTGGAAACACCATATATTTT.

J is TRBJ2-2 and V is TRBV14; D not resolved. The CDR3 has 15 residues. Germline V gene sequence: CDR1 SGHDN, CDR2 FVKESK. Trimming cost V 0 bases and J 1 base, with 6 bases left between them. The CDR3 region has the DNA TGTGCCAGCAGCCAAGATTCCAGGAACACCGGGGAGCTGTTTTTT. It translates to CASSQDSRNTGELFF. The entire variable domain, with the rest obtained from reference TRBV14 and TRBJ2-2, is as follows: EAGVTQFPSHSVIEKGQTVTLRCDPISGHDNLYWYRRVMGKEIKFLLHFVKESKQDESGMPNNRFLAERTGGTYSTLKVQPAELEDSGVYFCASSQDSRNTGELFFGEGSRLTVL.

This chain uses TRBV5-4 with TRBJ1-1; possibly TRBD1 for D (6 bases). V lost 0 bases to trimming and J lost 0 bases, with 9 bases between them. This CDR3 has 15 amino acids. Germline loops: CDR1 SGHNT, CDR2 YYREEE (reference sequence). The CDR3 loop is CASSLAGDMNTEAFF. The CDR3 nucleotides read TGTGCCAGCAGCTTGGCCGGGGACATGAACACTGAAGCTTTCTTT.